Shown below are 27 T cell receptor beta chains from a single sample sequenced in a study of CD8+ T cells in alopecia areata. Reverse transcribed after extraction, RNA yielded cDNA as the sequencing template. The repertoire was sequenced with immunoSEQ multiplex PCR; TCRdb's copy has only in-frame clones and lacks some. The sample has about 180,000 clones; roughly 50% are singletons. Treatment noted: oral pan-JAK inhibitor, 5-10 mg twice daily. The starting material was CD8+ T cells sorted from blood, obtained at week 24, from a patient treated with tofacitinib. The receptors originated from a human donor with alopecia areata.

The J gene is TRBJ1-1, the V gene TRBV4-1; D not resolved. Per germline, CDR1 MGHRA and CDR2 YSYEKL. Trimming shortened V by 3 bases and J by 9 bases, and 11 bases separated the two germline ends. This CDR3 comprises 12 residues. DNA for the CDR3: TGCGCCAGCAGCCATAGACCGACCCAAGCTTTCTTT. Its protein is CASSHRPTQAFF.

This chain joins TRBV25-1 and TRBJ1-2, with D perhaps TRBD1 (6 bases). The CDR3 is made up of 11 amino acids. Trimming removed 8 bases at V and 5 bases at J, with 9 bases between. CDR1 is MGHDK and CDR2 is SYGVNS in the germline V gene. DNA for the CDR3: TGTGCCAGCTGGACAGTATATGGCTACACCTTC. This gives the protein CASWTVYGYTF.

V usage is TRBV30 and J usage is TRBJ2-5, with a weak D call TRBD2 (6 bases). The CDR3 has 15 amino acids. Germline loops: CDR1 GTSNPN, CDR2 SVGIG (reference sequence). V gave up 4 bases and J gave up 5 bases, with 20 bases separating them. The CDR3: CAWISASDYRETQYF. CDR3 nucleotide sequence: TGTGCCTGGATCAGTGCTAGCGACTACCGGGAGACCCAGTACTTC.

This clone has only a few counts. The chain employs TRBV7-2 and TRBJ2-1; 7 nucleotides line up with TRBD1. This CDR3 comprises 16 residues. J was trimmed by 0 bases and V by 4 bases; bases with no gene match: 6. Germline V gene data show CDR1 as SGHTA and CDR2 as FQGNSA. The CDR3 region has the DNA TGTGCCAGCAGCTCCTTACAGGGGAGCTCCTACAATGAGCAGTTCTTC. It codes for CASSSLQGSSYNEQFF.

Notes on this clone: The same CDR3 can be traced to other DNA sequences in this sample. This sequence joins TRBV6-6 and TRBJ1-5; D is undetermined. Per the germline V gene, CDR1 is MNHNY and CDR2 is SVGAGI (reference sequence). The CDR3 spans 13 residues. Trimming shortened V by 2 bases and J by 4 bases, and 6 bases separated the two germline ends. CDR3 sequence reads: CASSYDGNQPQHF. CDR3 nucleotide sequence: TGTGCCAGCAGTTACGACGGGAATCAGCCCCAGCATTTT.

This clone has a handful of counts. The chain is built from TRBV25-1 and TRBJ1-2; the match to TRBD1 covers 10 bases. The J segment lost 8 bases and the V segment lost 4 bases, leaving 4 bases of the junction unmatched. The V gene's germline CDR1 is MGHDK and CDR2 SYGVNS. This CDR3 is built from 13 residues. CDR3 region: CASSGQGARGYTF. In nucleotides, the CDR3 is TGTGCCAGCAGTGGACAGGGGGCTCGAGGCTACACCTTC.

The J gene is TRBJ2-7, the V gene TRBV5-6; D is uncertain. Trimming pared 3 bases from V and 5 bases from J, leaving 12 bases between. Germline V gives CDR1 SGHDT, CDR2 YYEEEE. CDR3 length: 13 residues. This CDR3 is CASSSGSLDEQYF. CDR3 in DNA: TGTGCCAGCAGCTCCGGCTCCCTCGACGAGCAGTACTTC.

The chain employs TRBV30 and TRBJ1-2, with D possibly TRBD1 on 5 matching bases. CDR3 length: 12 residues. CDR1 and CDR2 (germline): GTSNPN, SVGIG (reference sequence). V lost 2 bases to trimming and J lost 12 bases, with 16 bases between them. CDR3 sequence: CAWSSHQTDNTF. The CDR3 DNA is TGTGCCTGGAGTTCCCATCAGACAGACAACACCTTC.

The chain links TRBV29-1 to TRBJ1-2; no definite D call. V was shortened by 0 bases and J by 6 bases, with 5 bases between the two germline ends. Germline V CDR1 and CDR2: SQVTM, ANQGSEA. The CDR3 runs 11 residues. The CDR3 loop is CSVEDSHGYTF. Written as DNA, the CDR3 is TGCAGCGTTGAAGACTCCCATGGCTACACCTTC.

The V and J genes are TRBV7-9 and TRBJ2-2, with 8 bases fitting TRBD2. The CDR3 runs to 13 residues. Germline CDR1 reads SEHNR; CDR2 reads FQNEAQ (reference sequence). V lost 6 bases to trimming and J lost 4 bases; unmatched junction nucleotides: 1. DNA of the CDR3: TGTGCCAGCAGGCGGGGGGCCACCGGGGAGCTGTTTTTT. Protein product: CASRRGATGELFF.

The V call is TRBV11-2, the J call TRBJ2-7, with unresolved D. V dropped 1 base and J dropped 4 bases, with 11 bases sitting between them. The CDR3 covers 14 residues. CDR1 is SGHAT and CDR2 is FQNNGV in the germline V gene. The DNA for the CDR3 is TGTGCCAGCAGCTTAGTACTACCCCTGTACGAGCAGTACTTC. Translated: CASSLVLPLYEQYF.

This clone was seen more than once but under ten times. V gene TRBV7-8 combines with J gene TRBJ2-2, with a possible D match to TRBD1 (5 bases). Germline V gene sequence: CDR1 SGHVS, CDR2 FQNEAQ. The CDR3 is 14 residues long. The ends were cut back, 5 bases at V and 4 bases at J, with 11 bases in the middle. The CDR3 DNA reads TGTGCCAGCAGCCTCAGGGATCCCACCGGGGAGCTGTTTTTT. This translates into CASSLRDPTGELFF.

The chain is built from TRBV29-1 and TRBJ2-7; 8 bases line up with TRBD2. The CDR3 runs to 14 residues. After removal of 2 bases from V and 2 bases from J, the junction contained 5 bases not matched to a gene. Germline values: CDR1 SQVTM, CDR2 ANQGSEA. In DNA form, the CDR3 reads TGCAGCGTTGAATGGGCGGGGGGCCCCTACGAGCAGTACTTC. Residues: CSVEWAGGPYEQYF.

This clone has a handful of counts. This chain joins TRBV29-1 and TRBJ1-2; D call uncertain. The CDR3 length is 12 residues. CDR1 SQVTM and CDR2 ANQGSEA come from the germline V gene. V was shortened by 2 bases and J by 3 bases, with 7 bases between the two germline ends. The CDR3 DNA is TGCAGCGTTGAAAGACCCGACTATGGCTACACCTTC. Translated, it gives CSVERPDYGYTF. Looking up the rest from reference TRBV29-1 and TRBJ1-2 gives the full variable domain: SAVISQKPSRDICQRGTSLTIQCQVDSQVTMMFWYRQQPGQSLTLIATANQGSEATYESGFVIDKFPISRPNLTFSTLTVSNMSPEDSSIYLCSVERPDYGYTFGSGTRLTVV.

This clone is labeled as medium-sized. CDR3 residues: CASSETGGGETQYF. The CDR3 coding sequence is TGTGCCAGCAGCGAAACAGGGGGCGGCGAGACCCAGTACTTC. The chain combines TRBV7-9 with TRBJ2-5; 9 positions agree with TRBD1. The V gene end was trimmed by 5 bases and the J gene end by 5 bases; junction bases not matched to a gene: 6. The CDR3 runs to 14 residues. In germline, CDR1 is SEHNR, CDR2 FQNEAQ (reference sequence).

The rearrangement uses TRBV19 and TRBJ1-6; D is ambiguous. The CDR3 covers 15 residues. Trimming left V 0 bases short and J 9 bases short, with 12 bases between. CDR1 and CDR2 (germline): LNHDA, SQIVND (reference sequence). The CDR3 sequence is CASSIDRDAGSPLHF. The CDR3 nucleotides are TGTGCCAGTAGTATAGATCGCGACGCAGGTTCACCCCTCCACTTT.

Only a few counts were recorded for this clone. The chain recombines TRBV11-1 with TRBJ2-7; 8 nucleotides line up with TRBD1. Germline V gene sequence: CDR1 SGHAT, CDR2 FQDESV (reference sequence). V lost 4 bases and J lost 3; bases outside the gene matches: 8. This CDR3 comprises 15 residues. The CDR3 loop is CASSSPRTGRYEQYF. The CDR3 DNA follows: TGTGCCAGCAGCTCGCCAAGGACAGGGCGCTACGAGCAGTACTTC.

The chain has TRBV30 and TRBJ2-1, with D perhaps matching TRBD1 (6 bases). The germline gives CDR1 GTSNPN, CDR2 SVGIG (reference sequence). The CDR3 extends over 13 amino acids. V lost 6 bases to trimming and J lost 4 bases, with 13 bases between them. CDR3 sequence: CACNRVGYNEQFF. In DNA form, the CDR3 reads TGTGCCTGTAACAGGGTAGGGTACAATGAGCAGTTCTTC.

This clone has just a few counts. A much larger clonotype is one base distant, so this may be a read error. V usage is TRBV6-1 and J usage is TRBJ2-3; TRBD2 matches at 9 bases. This CDR3 is built from 14 residues. From germline, CDR1 is MNHNS and CDR2 SASEGT. Germline trimming cut 4 bases from V and 2 bases from J; bases unmatched to any gene: 1. The CDR3: CASSGGGATDTQYF. CDR3 in DNA: TGTGCCAGCAGTGGCGGGGGGGCCACAGATACGCAGTATTTT.

The chain links TRBV29-1 to TRBJ2-2; D is tentatively TRBD1 or TRBD2 (5 bases each). The CDR3 is 17 amino acids. Trimming stripped 0 bases from V and 6 bases from J, with 20 bases between. CDR1 SQVTM and CDR2 ANQGSEA come from the germline V gene. The CDR3: CSVEDRQGLRVPGELFF. CDR3 bases: TGCAGCGTTGAAGATCGGCAGGGTTTGAGGGTTCCCGGGGAGCTGTTTTTT.

This chain uses TRBV6-9 with TRBJ2-1; D remains unclear. This CDR3 has 15 residues. The V end was cut by 4 bases, the J end by 3 bases, with 13 bases between. Per germline, CDR1 MNHGY and CDR2 SVAAGI. The CDR3 coding sequence is TGTGCCAGCAGTTCACCAAGACTGGACTACAATGAGCAGTTCTTC. This sequence encodes CASSSPRLDYNEQFF.

This clone has just a few counts. The chain combines TRBV30 with TRBJ1-4; D call uncertain. Trimming left V 5 bases short and J 0 bases short, with 13 bases between. Germline CDR1 is GTSNPN and CDR2 is SVGIG (reference sequence). The CDR3 covers 15 residues. This CDR3 is CAWSPGRATNEKLFF. DNA for the CDR3: TGTGCCTGGTCCCCAGGCCGAGCAACTAATGAAAAACTGTTTTTT.

V is TRBV4-1 and J is TRBJ1-4; TRBD1 is a possible D gene (5 bases). The CDR3 contains 16 residues. Trimming took 4 bases from V and 0 from J, leaving 12 bases between them. In germline, CDR1 is MGHRA, CDR2 YSYEKL. The CDR3 is CASSPWAGATNEKLFF. The CDR3, as DNA: TGCGCCAGCAGCCCCTGGGCGGGGGCAACTAATGAAAAACTGTTTTTT.

This clone was counted a few times. CDR3 residues: CASSLRGSSTDTQYF. The CDR3 bases are TGTGCCAGCAGCCTAAGGGGCAGTAGCACAGATACGCAGTATTTT. V usage is TRBV13 and J usage is TRBJ2-3; TRBD1 might be the D (5 bases). V lost 5 bases and J lost 0, with 12 bases in between. Germline values: CDR1 PRHDT, CDR2 FYEKMQ (reference sequence). The CDR3 has 15 residues.

The chain recombines TRBV7-3 with TRBJ2-1; D gene uncertain. Trimming took 2 bases from V and 7 from J, leaving 18 bases between them. The CDR3 sequence is 16 residues long. CDR1 SGHTA and CDR2 FQGTGA come from the germline V gene. CDR3 coding DNA: TGTGCCAGCAGCTTATTCCCAAACTCAGAAAGTAATGAGCAGTTCTTC. Encoded protein: CASSLFPNSESNEQFF.

V gene TRBV15 combines with J gene TRBJ2-7; possible D gene TRBD1, 6 bases. Per germline, CDR1 LNHNV and CDR2 YYDKDF (reference sequence). The CDR3 contains 16 residues. Between the trimmed V and J ends, which lost 2 bases and 2 bases, there was a span of 16 bases. CDR3 in amino acids: CATSRNRQVPPYEQYF. The CDR3 DNA reads as TGTGCCACCAGCAGAAACCGACAGGTACCTCCCTACGAGCAGTACTTC.

This rearrangement joins TRBV7-9 to TRBJ2-7; D is possibly TRBD1 or TRBD2 (6 bases each). The germline V gene has CDR1 SEHNR and CDR2 FQNEAQ (reference sequence). The CDR3 spans 15 residues. Trimming removed 8 bases from V and 3 bases from J, with 20 bases in between. CDR3 DNA sequence: TGTGCCAGCGGGGGCGGGAACGACCGTGGCTACGAGCAGTACTTC. It yields the protein CASGGGNDRGYEQYF.